This TCR beta chain was sequenced in a study of identical twins. This clonotype was counted between two and nine times. The target antigen is unknown. General study results and limits: A lower insertion count was a feature of abundant cord blood beta clonotypes, with no such feature in memory repertoires. Excess sharing between twins was weaker in beta out-of-frame sequences. Zero-insertion analyses were open to partial confounding by invariant MAIT and iNKT cells. Twins shared out-of-frame alpha sequences with excess low generation probability.

The J segment lost 8 bases and the V segment lost 0 bases, leaving 9 bases of the junction unmatched. Germline CDR1 and CDR2: SGHDT and YYEEEE. The CDR3 covers 16 residues. One entry per CDR3 protein results from TCRdb running MiXCR on the 5' RACE reads. The sample consists of approximately 230,000 distinct CDR3 sequences, 11% to 15% of them appearing once. Material for sequencing was memory (CD45RO+) T cells sorted from blood. This chain links TRBV5-6 with TRBJ2-1; 9 bases map to TRBD2. This receptor was obtained from a woman aged 18-35 years in good health. Here the CDR3 reads CASSLVTSGGRYEQFF. CDR3 nucleotide sequence: TGTGCCAGCAGCTTGGTCACCAGCGGGGGGAGGTATGAGCAGTTCTTC.